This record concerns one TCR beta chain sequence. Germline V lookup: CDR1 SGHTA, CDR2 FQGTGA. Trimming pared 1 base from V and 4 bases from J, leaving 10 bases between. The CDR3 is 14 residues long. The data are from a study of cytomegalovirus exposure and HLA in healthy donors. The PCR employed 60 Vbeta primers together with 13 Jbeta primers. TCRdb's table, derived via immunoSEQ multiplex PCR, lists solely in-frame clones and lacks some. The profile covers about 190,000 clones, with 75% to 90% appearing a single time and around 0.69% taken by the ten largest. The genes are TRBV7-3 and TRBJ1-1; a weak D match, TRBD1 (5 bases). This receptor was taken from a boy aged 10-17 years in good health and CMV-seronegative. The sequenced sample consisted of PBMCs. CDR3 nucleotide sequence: TGTGCCAGCAGCTTAATGGGGGGAGGCACTGAAGCTTTCTTT. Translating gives CASSLMGGGTEAFF.